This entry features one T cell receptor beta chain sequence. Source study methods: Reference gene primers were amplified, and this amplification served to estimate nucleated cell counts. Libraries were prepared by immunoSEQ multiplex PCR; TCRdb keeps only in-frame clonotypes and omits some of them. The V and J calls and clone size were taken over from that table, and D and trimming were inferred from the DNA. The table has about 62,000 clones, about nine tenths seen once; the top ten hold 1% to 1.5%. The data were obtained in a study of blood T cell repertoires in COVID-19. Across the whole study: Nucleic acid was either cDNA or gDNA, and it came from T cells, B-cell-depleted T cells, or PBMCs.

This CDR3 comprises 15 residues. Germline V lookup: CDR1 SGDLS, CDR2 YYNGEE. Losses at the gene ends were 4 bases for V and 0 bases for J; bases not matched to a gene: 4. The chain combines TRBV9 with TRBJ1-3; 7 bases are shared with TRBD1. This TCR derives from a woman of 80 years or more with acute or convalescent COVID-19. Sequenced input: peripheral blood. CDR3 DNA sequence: TGTGCCAGCAGCCCCGGGACAGACTCTGGAAACACCATATATTTT. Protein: CASSPGTDSGNTIYF.